The rows below give T cell receptor beta chains drawn from one sample of a study of T-cell reconstitution after alpha-beta-depleted transplantation in children. Each CDR3 protein is one row after TCRdb ran MiXCR on the PCR reads. In the table there are more than 550,000 distinct CDR3 sequences, roughly a tenth of which are singletons. The sequencing used PBMCs from the stem cell graft donor, collected from the stem cell graft. The receptors come from a human donor who donated a stem cell graft to a child with acute myeloid leukemia. Each CDR3 is given with its conserved first and last residue. D genes are given only for firm matches. Expanded clones get a size class; other rows say once, few or many, or leave the size out.

cdr3_length clone_size j_call d_call v_call cdr3_aa cdr3_nt
14 many TRBJ2-1 TRBD2 TRBV29-1 CSVETSGRPNEQFF TGCAGCGTGGAGACTAGCGGGAGGCCCAATGAGCAGTTCTTC
15 many TRBJ2-7 TRBD2 TRBV20-1 CSASLLAVSSYEQYF TGCAGTGCTAGTTTACTAGCGGTGAGCTCCTACGAGCAGTACTTC
14 many TRBJ2-1 TRBD1 TRBV12-3/TRBV12-4 CASFRDRGRDEQFF TGTGCCAGTTTTCGGGACAGGGGAAGGGATGAGCAGTTCTTC
14 few TRBJ1-1 . TRBV30 CAWGQLPENTEAFF TGTGCCTGGGGACAGTTGCCAGAGAACACTGAAGCTTTCTTT
15 . TRBJ1-2 . TRBV7-2 CASSLFHESNYGYTF TGTGCCAGCAGCTTATTCCACGAATCTAACTATGGCTACACCTTC
16 few TRBJ1-1 . TRBV30 CAWNPWGTVSNTEAFF TGTGCCTGGAACCCCTGGGGGACGGTCTCGAACACTGAAGCTTTCTTT
16 few TRBJ2-3 TRBD2 TRBV12-3/TRBV12-4 CASSYGLAGGADTQYF TGTGCCAGCAGTTATGGACTAGCGGGAGGAGCAGATACGCAGTATTTT
15 few TRBJ2-1 . TRBV19 CASSIVRGGGNEQFF TGTGCCAGTAGTATAGTCCGGGGCGGAGGGAATGAGCAGTTCTTC
12 few TRBJ2-7 . TRBV20-1 CSAPERVYEQYF TGCAGTGCCCCGGAAAGGGTTTACGAGCAGTACTTC
18 . TRBJ2-2 . TRBV3-1 CASSQDTPGRLNTGELFF TGTGCCAGCAGCCAAGATACCCCGGGGCGCCTGAACACCGGGGAGCTGTTTTTT
13 . TRBJ2-7 . TRBV24-1 CAPDEVGLRGQYF TGTGCCCCCGATGAGGTCGGTCTACGCGGGCAGTACTTC
14 many TRBJ2-1 . TRBV4-3 CASSYGILVGEQFF TGCGCCAGCAGCTACGGAATCTTGGTAGGTGAGCAGTTCTTC
16 . TRBJ2-1 TRBD2 TRBV28 CASSSLGAGIYNEQFF TGTGCCAGCAGTTCCCTCGGAGCGGGGATATATAATGAGCAGTTCTTC
14 few TRBJ2-3 TRBD2 TRBV29-1 CSVDPGRAGDTQYF TGCAGCGTTGATCCCGGGAGGGCCGGAGATACGCAGTATTTT
16 . TRBJ2-1 TRBD1 TRBV5-1 CASSLKTGTGGDEQFF TGCGCCAGCAGCCTAAAAACCGGGACAGGGGGCGATGAGCAGTTCTTC
14 few TRBJ1-2 . TRBV5-1 CASSLADRSGGYTF TGCGCCAGCAGCTTGGCCGACAGGTCGGGCGGCTACACCTTC
16 many TRBJ2-1 . TRBV5-5 CASRRDPGRDPNEQFF TGTGCCAGCCGACGTGACCCCGGCAGGGACCCTAATGAGCAGTTCTTC
14 . TRBJ1-1 . TRBV6-2/TRBV6-3 CASSESVGAGEAFF TGTGCCAGCTCCGAGAGTGTTGGCGCTGGTGAAGCTTTCTTT
16 . TRBJ2-3 TRBD2 TRBV7-9 CASSLAPGGPTDTQYF TGTGCCAGCAGCTTAGCCCCGGGAGGCCCCACAGATACGCAGTATTTT
16 few TRBJ2-1 TRBD2 TRBV6-1 CASRPLPGLANNEQFF TGTGCCAGCAGACCTCTCCCGGGACTAGCTAATAATGAGCAGTTCTTC
13 many TRBJ2-3 . TRBV14 CASSQRLTDTQYF TGCGCCAGCAGCCAGCGGCTCACAGATACGCAGTATTTT
13 many TRBJ1-3 . TRBV7-9 CASSSQGGNTIYF TGTGCCAGCAGCTCGCAGGGGGGAAACACCATATATTTT
16 many TRBJ2-7 . TRBV2 CASSDEGWASSYEQYF TGTGCCAGCAGTGATGAAGGCTGGGCTAGCTCCTACGAGCAGTACTTC
17 few TRBJ1-3 . TRBV5-5 CASSRRGLNSGGNTIYF TGTGCCAGCAGCCGTCGAGGTCTTAATTCAGGCGGAAACACCATATATTTT
14 many TRBJ2-7 TRBD1 TRBV10-3 CAIRGDRGPYEQYF TGTGCCATCAGAGGGGACAGGGGGCCGTACGAGCAGTACTTC
13 many TRBJ2-5 . TRBV29-1 CSVGKQGRETQYF TGCAGCGTTGGAAAACAGGGAAGGGAGACCCAGTACTTC
15 few TRBJ2-1 TRBD2 TRBV7-9 CASSTVLAGDHEQFF TGTGCCAGCAGTACTGTACTAGCGGGAGATCATGAGCAGTTCTTC
12 many TRBJ1-1 TRBD1 TRBV6-2/TRBV6-3 CASIQGGTEAFF TGTGCCAGCATACAGGGGGGCACTGAAGCTTTCTTT